This T cell receptor beta chain stems from a study of blood T cell repertoires in COVID-19. V gave up 5 bases and J gave up 3 bases; unmatched junction bases: 4. The V gene's germline CDR1 is SGHTA and CDR2 FQGNSA. There are 15 residues in the CDR3. The method was immunoSEQ multiplex PCR; TCRdb's version includes in-frame clones alone and lacks a portion of them. Among roughly 200,000 clones listed, about four fifths were seen once. Sequenced material: peripheral blood. The TCR sequence derives from a man over 45 with active or convalescent COVID-19. The chain employs TRBV7-2 and TRBJ2-3, with TRBD1 matching 11 bases. The CDR3 sequence is CASSPGQGATDTQYF. The CDR3 nucleotides are TGTGCCAGCAGCCCCGGACAGGGGGCAACAGATACGCAGTATTTT.